What follows is one T cell receptor (beta chain) and its context. These data belong to a study of control samples from healthy donors and cancer patients. Per the germline V gene, CDR1 is MNHEY and CDR2 is SVGAGI. CDR3 length equals 13 residues. With V trimmed by 5 bases and J by 7 bases, 4 bases remained unmatched. Assay: immunoSEQ multiplex PCR; the TCRdb copy retains only in-frame clones and omits some. This sample carries approximately 86,000 clones, roughly 84% of them seen once, and the ten largest clones take less than 2.5%. The sequencing sample was made of blood. The clonotype comes from a woman in her thirties or forties in good health. The chain recombines TRBV6-5 with TRBJ1-2; 10 bases line up with TRBD1. Written as DNA, the CDR3 is TGTGCCAGCAGTCCCGACAGGGGGCTTGGCTACACCTTC. Amino acids: CASSPDRGLGYTF.